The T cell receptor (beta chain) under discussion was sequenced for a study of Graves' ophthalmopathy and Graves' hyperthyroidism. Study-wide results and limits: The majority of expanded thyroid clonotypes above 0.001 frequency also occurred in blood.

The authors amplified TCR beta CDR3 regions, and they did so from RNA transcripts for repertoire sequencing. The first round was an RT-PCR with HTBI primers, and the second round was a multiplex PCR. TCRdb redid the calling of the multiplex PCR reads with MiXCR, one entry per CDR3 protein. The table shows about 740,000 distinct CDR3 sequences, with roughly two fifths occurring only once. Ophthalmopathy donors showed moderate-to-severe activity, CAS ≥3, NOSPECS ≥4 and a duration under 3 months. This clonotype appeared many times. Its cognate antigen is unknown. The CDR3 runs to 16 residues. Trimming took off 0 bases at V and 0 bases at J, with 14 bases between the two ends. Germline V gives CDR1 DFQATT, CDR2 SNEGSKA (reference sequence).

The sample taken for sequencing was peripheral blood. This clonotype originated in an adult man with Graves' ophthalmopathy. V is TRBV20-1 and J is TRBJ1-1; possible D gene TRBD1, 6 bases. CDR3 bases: TGCAGTGCTAGAGATGCGGGCAGGACAGTGAACACTGAAGCTTTCTTT. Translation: CSARDAGRTVNTEAFF.